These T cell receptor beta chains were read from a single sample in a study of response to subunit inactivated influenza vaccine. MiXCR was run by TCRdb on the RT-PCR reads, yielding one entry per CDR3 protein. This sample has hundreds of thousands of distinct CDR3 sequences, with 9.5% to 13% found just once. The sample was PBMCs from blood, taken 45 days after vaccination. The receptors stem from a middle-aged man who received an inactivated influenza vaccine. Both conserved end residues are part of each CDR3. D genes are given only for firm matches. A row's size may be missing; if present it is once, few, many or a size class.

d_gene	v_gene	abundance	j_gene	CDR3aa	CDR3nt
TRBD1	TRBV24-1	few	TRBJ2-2	CATSDTGTDPTGELFF	TGTGCCACCAGTGACACCGGGACAGATCCCACCGGGGAGCTGTTTTTT
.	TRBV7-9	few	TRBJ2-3	CASRKKGGTTDTQYF	TGTGCCAGCAGGAAAAAGGGTGGGACCACAGATACGCAGTATTTT
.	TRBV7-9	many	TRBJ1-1	CASSTGFGAFF	TGTGCCAGCAGCACAGGGTTTGGCGCTTTCTTT
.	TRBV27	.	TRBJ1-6	CASSFRPPLHF	TGTGCCAGCAGTTTCCGTCCACCCCTCCACTTT
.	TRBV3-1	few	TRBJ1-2	CASSQLNLHGYTF	TGTGCCAGCAGCCAACTTAACCTCCATGGCTACACCTTC
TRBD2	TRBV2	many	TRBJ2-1	CASNSGGAYNEQFF	TGTGCCAGCAACTCGGGGGGGGCCTACAATGAGCAGTTCTTC
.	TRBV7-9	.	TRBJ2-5	CASSKYVHLQETQYF	TGTGCCAGCAGCAAATACGTTCACCTGCAAGAGACCCAGTACTTC
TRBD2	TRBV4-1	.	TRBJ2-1	CASSQVNLARLTSGHNEQFF	TGCGCCAGCAGCCAAGTTAATCTGGCTCGTTTGACTAGCGGACACAATGAGCAGTTCTTC
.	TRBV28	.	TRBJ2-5	CASKDRQETQYF	TGTGCCAGCAAGGACAGACAAGAGACCCAGTACTTC
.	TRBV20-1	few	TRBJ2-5	CSASTGLLSGETQYF	TGCAGTGCTAGCACAGGACTGTTATCCGGAGAGACCCAGTACTTC
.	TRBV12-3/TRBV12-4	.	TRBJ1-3	CASRTLSSGNTIYF	TGTGCCAGCAGGACCCTCAGCTCTGGAAACACCATATATTTT
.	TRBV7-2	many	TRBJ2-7	CASSLEGRSYEQYF	TGTGCCAGCAGCTTAGAGGGGAGGTCCTACGAGCAGTACTTC
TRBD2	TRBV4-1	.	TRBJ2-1	CASSQGERGGPFNEQFF	TGCGCCAGCAGCCAAGGCGAGCGGGGGGGCCCTTTCAATGAGCAGTTCTTC
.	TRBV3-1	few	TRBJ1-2	CASSQSDRDGFDGYTF	TGTGCCAGCAGCCAAAGTGACCGGGACGGCTTCGATGGCTACACCTTC
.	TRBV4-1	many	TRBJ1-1	CASSLTAGADTEAFF	TGCGCCAGCAGCCTGACAGCAGGGGCGGACACTGAAGCTTTCTTT
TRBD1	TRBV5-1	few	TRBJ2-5	CASSPQGPPEYF	TGCGCCAGCAGCCCACAGGGGCCGCCAGAGTACTTC
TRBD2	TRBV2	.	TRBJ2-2	CASSGTSGRATGELFF	TGTGCCAGCAGTGGCACTAGCGGGAGGGCCACCGGGGAGCTGTTTTTT
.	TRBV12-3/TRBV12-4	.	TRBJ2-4	CASSFPGLSKNIQYF	TGTGCCAGCAGTTTCCCGGGACTTTCCAAAAACATTCAGTACTTC
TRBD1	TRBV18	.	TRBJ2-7	CASSPLLAGGRDEQYF	TGTGCCAGCTCACCACTCCTAGCAGGGGGCCGGGACGAGCAGTACTTC
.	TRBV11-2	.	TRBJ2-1	CASSLAYDSSYNEQFF	TGTGCCAGCAGCCTAGCTTATGACAGCTCCTACAATGAGCAGTTCTTC
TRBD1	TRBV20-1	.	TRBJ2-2	CSARVTGAGELFF	TGCAGTGCTAGAGTCACAGGGGCCGGGGAGCTGTTTTTT
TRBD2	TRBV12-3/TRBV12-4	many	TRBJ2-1	CASSYLSGGSYNEQFF	TGTGCCAGCAGTTACCTTAGCGGGGGTTCCTACAATGAGCAGTTCTTC
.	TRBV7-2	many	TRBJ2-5	CASSLTPQETQYF	TGTGCCAGCAGCTTGACCCCACAAGAGACCCAGTACTTC
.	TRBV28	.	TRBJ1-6	CASSLFRGASPLHF	TGTGCCAGCAGTTTATTCAGGGGTGCTTCACCCCTCCACTTT
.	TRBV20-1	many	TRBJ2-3	CSAIYRGGSVADTQYF	TGCAGTGCTATCTACAGGGGGGGAAGCGTGGCAGATACGCAGTATTTT
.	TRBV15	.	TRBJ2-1	CATSRVDTFEQFF	TGTGCCACCAGCAGAGTGGACACCTTTGAGCAGTTCTTC
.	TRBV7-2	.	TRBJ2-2	CASSLVGALNTGELFF	TGTGCCAGCAGCTTAGTGGGGGCGCTGAACACCGGGGAGCTGTTTTTT
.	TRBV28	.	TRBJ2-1	CASRGTSYNEQFF	TGTGCCAGCAGAGGGACCTCCTACAATGAGCAGTTCTTC
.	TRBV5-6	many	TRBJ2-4	CASSLSGAGMNIQYF	TGTGCCAGCAGCTTGTCTGGGGCAGGGATGAACATTCAGTACTTC
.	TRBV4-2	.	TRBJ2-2	CASSPPGTSQVGELFF	TGTGCCAGCAGCCCACCTGGGACGTCGCAAGTCGGTGAGCTGTTTTTT
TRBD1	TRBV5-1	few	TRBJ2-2	CASSRGTGGGTGELFF	TGCGCCAGCAGTCGTGGGACAGGGGGAGGCACCGGGGAGCTGTTTTTT
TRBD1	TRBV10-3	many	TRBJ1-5	CATGQGKGSNQPQHF	TGTGCCACCGGACAGGGGAAGGGAAGCAATCAGCCCCAGCATTTT
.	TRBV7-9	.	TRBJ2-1	CAISRGLLTYNEQFF	TGTGCCATCTCTCGGGGGCTCCTAACCTACAATGAGCAGTTCTTC
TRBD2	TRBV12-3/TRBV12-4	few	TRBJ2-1	CASSLSGAYDEQFF	TGTGCCAGCAGTTTAAGCGGGGCCTATGATGAGCAGTTCTTC
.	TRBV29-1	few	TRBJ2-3	CSVERDTQYF	TGCAGCGTAGAGCGAGATACGCAGTATTTT
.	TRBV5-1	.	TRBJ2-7	CASSKPTDYEQYF	TGCGCCAGCAGCAAACCGACAGACTACGAGCAGTACTTC
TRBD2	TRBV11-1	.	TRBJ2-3	CASSLVVGSGSSPIATDTQYF	TGTGCCAGCAGCTTAGTAGTAGGAAGCGGGAGTAGTCCGATTGCGACAGATACGCAGTATTTT
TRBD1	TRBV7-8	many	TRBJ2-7	CASSRPGQGNYEQYF	TGTGCCAGCAGCCGACCCGGACAGGGGAACTACGAGCAGTACTTC
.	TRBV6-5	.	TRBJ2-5	CASSWSGTQYF	TGTGCCAGCAGTTGGAGCGGGACCCAGTACTTC
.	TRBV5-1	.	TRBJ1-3	CASSPTSQGNTIYF	TGCGCCAGCAGCCCGACGTCGCAGGGAAACACCATATATTTT
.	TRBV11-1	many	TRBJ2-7	CASSLAGSAYEQYF	TGTGCCAGCAGCTTAGCGGGCAGCGCCTACGAGCAGTACTTC
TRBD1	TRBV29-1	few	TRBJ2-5	CSVEGQGATETQYF	TGCAGCGTTGAAGGGCAGGGGGCAACAGAGACCCAGTACTTC
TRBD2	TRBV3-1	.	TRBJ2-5	CASSLRSGGPQETQYF	TGTGCCAGCAGCCTCCGGAGCGGGGGTCCCCAAGAGACCCAGTACTTC
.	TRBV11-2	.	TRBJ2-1	CASSPLYTGIQFF	TGTGCCAGCAGCCCATTATATACCGGGATACAGTTCTTC
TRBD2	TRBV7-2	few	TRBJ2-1	CASSRKGLAGNNEQFF	TGTGCCAGCAGCAGGAAGGGGCTAGCGGGGAACAATGAGCAGTTCTTC
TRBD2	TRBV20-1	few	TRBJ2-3	CSARDLLAGADTQYF	TGCAGTGCTAGAGATTTACTAGCGGGGGCAGATACGCAGTATTTT
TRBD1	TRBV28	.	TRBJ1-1	CASSLVGAGGAFF	TGTGCCAGCAGTTTAGTGGGGGCAGGGGGAGCTTTCTTT
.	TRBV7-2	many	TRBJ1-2	CASSPQGLYGYTF	TGTGCCAGCAGCCCACAGGGACTCTATGGCTACACCTTC
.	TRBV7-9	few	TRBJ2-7	CASTQGPGEQYF	TGTGCCAGCACTCAAGGTCCGGGAGAGCAGTACTTC
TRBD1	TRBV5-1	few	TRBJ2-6	CASRSTGGGVLSGANVLTF	TGCGCCAGCAGATCGACAGGGGGCGGGGTCTTATCTGGGGCCAACGTCCTGACTTTC
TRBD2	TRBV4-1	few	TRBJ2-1	CASSQDGLAGGGVFF	TGCGCCAGCAGCCAAGATGGGCTAGCGGGGGGGGGCGTGTTCTTC
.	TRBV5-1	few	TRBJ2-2	CASSDSVSNTGELFF	TGCGCCAGCAGCGATAGCGTCTCGAACACCGGGGAGCTGTTTTTT
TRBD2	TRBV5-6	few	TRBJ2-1	CASSLAAVAGGNEQFF	TGTGCCAGCAGCTTGGCCGCGGTAGCGGGAGGCAATGAGCAGTTCTTC
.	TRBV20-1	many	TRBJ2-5	CSARPRETQYF	TGCAGTGCTAGACCTCGGGAGACCCAGTACTTC
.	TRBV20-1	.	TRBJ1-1	CSATGRGGDNTEAFF	TGCAGTGCTACAGGCCGAGGGGGGGACAACACTGAAGCTTTCTTT
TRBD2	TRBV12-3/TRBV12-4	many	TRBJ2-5	CASRRAGGGETQYF	TGTGCCAGCAGACGAGCGGGGGGTGGAGAGACCCAGTACTTC
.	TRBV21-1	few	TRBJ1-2	CASSKTDPANYGYTF	TGTGCCAGCAGCAAAACAGACCCTGCTAACTATGGCTACACCTTC
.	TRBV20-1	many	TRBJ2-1	CSAPRRNEQFF	TGCAGTGCCCCACGGCGCAATGAGCAGTTCTTC
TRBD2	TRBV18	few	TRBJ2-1	CASSQPSAGGHYNEQFF	TGTGCCAGCTCCCAGCCCTCAGCGGGAGGTCACTACAATGAGCAGTTCTTC